This T cell receptor beta chain was retrieved from a study of blood T cells in healthy people across ages. Notes on the study in general: Observed TCR beta diversity per million T cells went down as age went up. This fall followed a roughly linear course with age. CMV status of donors was not determined, possibly confounding expanded clonotype changes.

This clonotype has just a few counts. Its specificity is not known. Primers used in a second PCR of about 6 to 11 cycles were a sample-barcoded 5' primer and a J-beta primer mix. From the 5' RACE reads, TCRdb called clonotypes with MiXCR, one entry per CDR3 protein. The sample has about 1.8 million distinct CDR3 sequences, less than 50% seen once. RNA extraction gave at least 5.5 micrograms of total RNA per sample. Germline CDR1 reads SGDLS; CDR2 reads YYNGEE. CDR3 size: 14 residues. Trimming took off 5 bases at V and 1 base at J, with 11 bases between the two ends. The rearrangement links TRBV9 to TRBJ2-3; no reliable D call. Sequenced: blood. This clonotype was obtained from a woman aged 40 to 50 in good health. The CDR3, as DNA: TGTGCCAGCAGATACGAAGGTGGCACAGATACGCAGTATTTT. It specifies CASRYEGGTDTQYF.